Shown below are 16 T cell receptor beta chains from a single sample sequenced in a study of blood T cell repertoires in COVID-19 (dated by TCRdb to 2019 to 2021). The library relied on the immunoSEQ multiplex PCR assay. What TCRdb holds here is the immuneACCESS table cut down to in-frame rearrangements. Part of the clones is not present; checked against another copy, under half of the missing clones reflect an unresolved V gene, and the others are unexplained. Recorded for this sample are some 80,000 clones; 85% to 90% of them occurred a single time. In total, the top ten clones hold over 2% of the sample. The sequenced sample was peripheral blood. Receptor source: a human donor in a cohort sampled during active COVID-19.

CDR3 in amino acids: CASSWRRDIVRGYTF. CDR3 nucleotide sequence: TGTGCCAGCAGCTGGCGACGGGACATCGTACGGGGCTACACCTTC. This chain joins TRBV11-2 and TRBJ1-2; D perhaps matches TRBD1 (6 bases). V shed 4 bases and J shed 8 bases, with 20 bases lying between them. Germline CDR1 is SGHAT and CDR2 is FQNNGV. The CDR3 is 15 residues long. Complete variable domain (other parts from reference TRBV11-2 and TRBJ1-2): EAGVAQSPRYKIIEKRQSVAFWCNPISGHATLYWYQQILGQGPKLLIQFQNNGVVDDSQLPKDRFSAERLKGVDSTLKIQPAKLEDSAVYLCASSWRRDIVRGYTFGSGTRLTVV.

V and J are TRBV18 and TRBJ2-1, with a possible D match to TRBD2 (7 bases). In germline, CDR1 is KGHSH, CDR2 LQKENI. Trimming stripped 6 bases from V and 3 bases from J, with 30 bases between. The CDR3 length is 20 residues. CDR3 nucleotide sequence: TGTGCCAGCTCCCGTCAGAGGGGGGGCAGGACAGAGGGGGACTACAATGAGCAGTTCTTC. This codes for CASSRQRGGRTEGDYNEQFF.

This clone came up once. The V call is TRBV28, the J call TRBJ1-2, with 11 bases that match TRBD1. The CDR3 is 16 residues long. The ends lost 4 bases at V and 4 bases at J; junction bases unmatched: 8. From germline, CDR1 is MDHEN and CDR2 SYDVKM. CDR3 sequence: CASSSAEGTGGYGYTF. The DNA of the CDR3 is TGTGCCAGCAGTTCGGCCGAAGGGACAGGGGGCTATGGCTACACCTTC.

J is TRBJ1-4 and V is TRBV28; TRBD1 is a possible D gene (6 bases). Trimming stripped 5 bases from V and 4 bases from J, with 11 bases between. This CDR3 is built from 14 residues. Germline loops: CDR1 MDHEN, CDR2 SYDVKM. CDR3 amino acids: CASSQGQINEKLFF. In DNA, the CDR3 is TGTGCCAGCAGTCAAGGACAGATTAATGAAAAACTGTTTTTT.

The V call is TRBV4-2, the J call TRBJ2-3; 14 nucleotides line up with TRBD2. The CDR3 consists of 19 residues. J lost 0 bases, V lost 1 base, and 6 bases had no gene match. CDR1 is LGHNA and CDR2 is YNFKEQ in the germline V gene. This CDR3 is CASSQAGLAGDGSTDTQYF. For the CDR3, the DNA is TGTGCCAGCAGCCAAGCGGGACTAGCGGGAGACGGGAGCACAGATACGCAGTATTTT.

The V and J genes are TRBV3-1 (or the pseudogene TRBV3-2) and TRBJ2-2, with TRBD1 as a possible D gene (7 bases). The CDR3 contains 16 residues. Between the trimmed V and J ends, which lost 7 bases and 7 bases, there was a span of 22 bases. Germline assignment: CDR1 LGHDT and CDR2 YNNKEL (reference sequence). The CDR3 spells CASTEDPTGRGGELFF. In DNA form, the CDR3 reads TGTGCCAGCACCGAGGACCCGACAGGGCGGGGCGGGGAGCTGTTTTTT.

The chain uses TRBV14 and TRBJ2-2, with D possibly being TRBD2 (5 bases). The V gene lost 1 base and the J gene lost 6 bases, with 15 bases spanning the gap. From germline, CDR1 is SGHDN and CDR2 FVKESK. This CDR3 is built from 16 residues. The CDR3 DNA reads TGTGCCAGCAGCCAAGTACTCGGACTTCTTGCCGGGGAGCTGTTTTTT. This codes for CASSQVLGLLAGELFF. Full variable domain (outside the CDR3, taken from reference TRBV14 and TRBJ2-2): EAGVTQFPSHSVIEKGQTVTLRCDPISGHDNLYWYRRVMGKEIKFLLHFVKESKQDESGMPNNRFLAERTGGTYSTLKVQPAELEDSGVYFCASSQVLGLLAGELFFGEGSRLTVL.

The V call is TRBV12-3 or TRBV12-4, the J call TRBJ1-5, with D unresolved. The CDR3 loop spans 12 amino acids. With 5 bases removed from V and 5 bases from J, the gap between germline ends came to 7 bases. The CDR3 DNA sequence: TGTGCCAGCAGTCCCCCGGATCAGCCCCAGCATTTT. It specifies CASSPPDQPQHF.

The chain uses TRBV28 and TRBJ2-5, with 8 bases identical to TRBD2. CDR1 MDHEN and CDR2 SYDVKM come from the germline V gene. Trimming at V came to 6 bases and at J to 5 bases, leaving 11 bases not matched to a gene. This CDR3 spans 15 amino acids. The CDR3 region has the DNA TGTGCCAGCAGCTTCTCGGGACTAGAGAGTGAGACCCAGTACTTC. This sequence encodes CASSFSGLESETQYF. Supplemented by reference TRBV28 and TRBJ2-5, the full variable domain reads DVKVTQSSRYLVKRTGEKVFLECVQDMDHENMFWYRQDPGLGLRLIYFSYDVKMKEKGDIPEGYSVSREKKERFSLILESASTNQTSMYLCASSFSGLESETQYFGPGTRLLVL.

V and J are TRBV9 and TRBJ1-3; D is uncertain. Germline CDR1 reads SGDLS; CDR2 reads YYNGEE. The CDR3 runs to 17 residues. The V end lost 0 bases, the J end lost 0 bases, and 13 bases lay between the germline ends. CDR3 in amino acids: CASSVDHEGASGNTIYF. As DNA, the CDR3 is TGTGCCAGCAGCGTAGACCACGAAGGAGCCTCTGGAAACACCATATATTTT.

The genes are TRBV7-2 and TRBJ2-5; D is perhaps TRBD2 (5 bases). Germline assignment: CDR1 SGHTA and CDR2 FQGNSA. The V and J ends lost 1 base and 9 bases respectively, with 12 bases between them. The CDR3 loop spans 13 amino acids. DNA for the CDR3: TGTGCCAGCAGCTTAGGGACTGCCTCGGCCCAGTACTTC. Translated, it gives CASSLGTASAQYF.

The chain carries TRBV3-1 (or the pseudogene TRBV3-2) and TRBJ2-1; 12 nucleotides match TRBD2. Germline CDR1 is LGHDT and CDR2 is YNNKEL (reference sequence). Germline trimming cut 3 bases from V and 9 bases from J; bases unmatched to any gene: 9. The CDR3 consists of 16 residues. CDR3 DNA sequence: TGTGCCAGCAGCCAGGGACTAGCGGGTCGCTTGGGTGAGCAGTTCTTC. Its protein is CASSQGLAGRLGEQFF.

The rearrangement uses TRBV5-6 and TRBJ1-6; D unclear. CDR3 length: 15 residues. The germline V gene has CDR1 SGHDT and CDR2 YYEEEE. Deletions cut 3 bases from V and 4 bases from J, with 11 bases between. As DNA, the CDR3 is TGTGCCAGCAGCTCAGATAGACATTATAATTCACCCCTCCACTTT. This codes for CASSSDRHYNSPLHF. Using reference TRBV5-6 and TRBJ1-6 for the parts outside the CDR3, the full variable domain is DAGVTQSPTHLIKTRGQQVTLRCSPKSGHDTVSWYQQALGQGPQFIFQYYEEEERQRGNFPDRFSGHQFPNYSSELNVNALLLGDSALYLCASSSDRHYNSPLHFGNGTRLTVT.

The J gene is TRBJ2-1, the V gene TRBV6-5; 12 nucleotides line up with TRBD2. CDR1 is MNHEY and CDR2 is SVGAGI in the germline V gene. After removal of 5 bases from V and 2 bases from J, the junction contained 1 base not matched to a gene. The CDR3 contains 15 residues. The DNA of the CDR3 is TGTGCCAGCAGTCGGACTAGCGGGGCCTACAATGAGCAGTTCTTC. Encoded protein: CASSRTSGAYNEQFF.

The chain couples TRBV30 to TRBJ2-7; no reliable D call. Germline assignment: CDR1 GTSNPN and CDR2 SVGIG (reference sequence). This CDR3 is built from 11 residues. With 4 bases removed from V and 2 bases from J, the gap between germline ends came to 6 bases. The CDR3, as DNA: TGTGCCTGGATAGAGACCTACGAGCAGTACTTC. Residues: CAWIETYEQYF.

V usage is TRBV5-5 and J usage is TRBJ1-2, with 8 bases lining up with TRBD1. Germline CDR1 and CDR2: SGHKS and YYEKEE (reference sequence). Trimming at V came to 4 bases and at J to 5 bases, leaving 7 bases not matched to a gene. The CDR3 consists of 14 residues. This CDR3 is CASSRGTGDYGYTF. The DNA for the CDR3 is TGTGCCAGCAGCCGGGGGACAGGTGATTATGGCTACACCTTC.